These 7 T cell receptor beta chains came from one sample sequenced in a study (dated by TCRdb to 2014 to 2015). The protocol used for the library was 5' RACE. Sequenced on an Illumina MiSeq. TCRdb trimmed public reads at Q25 via fastp, called clones via MiXCR and kept in-frame beta chains. Every CDR3 protein is listed once, alongside the most common genes and DNA of its rows. Counted in this sample were 55,000 to 70,000 distinct CDR3 sequences; 25% to 30% of them appeared once. In total, the top ten clones hold around 3.1% of the sample. Sequencing was performed on tumor-infiltrating memory CD4+ T cells sorted from the breast tumor. This sample's cell subset or site label indicates: memory CD4+ T cells, CD4+CD45RO+CD25-. The receptors derive from a female donor with breast cancer.

This chain connects TRBV11-2 to TRBJ1-1; D is unresolved. From germline, CDR1 is SGHAT and CDR2 FQNNGV. The length of the CDR3 is 15 residues. V was clipped by 4 bases and J by 3 bases, with 15 bases between them. Here the CDR3 DNA reads TGTGCCAGCAGCTCAGTAAGGGAGGGCTACACTGAAGCTTTCTTT. Encoded protein: CASSSVREGYTEAFF.

This clonotype was observed a few times. The V and J genes are TRBV5-1 and TRBJ2-7; tentatively, D is TRBD1 (6 bases). This CDR3 comprises 15 residues. CDR1 and CDR2 from the germline V gene are SGHRS and YFSETQ. Trimming shortened V by 5 bases and J by 5 bases, and 20 bases separated the two germline ends. The CDR3 coding sequence is TGCGCCAGCAGTTTAGTCGGTCAGGGGATGCACGAGCAGTACTTC. This encodes CASSLVGQGMHEQYF.

The gene calls are TRBV10-2 and TRBJ2-3; D perhaps matches TRBD2 (5 bases). Germline V CDR1 and CDR2: WSHSY, SAAADI. The ends were cut back, 5 bases at V and 0 bases at J, with 15 bases in the middle. The CDR3 spans 16 residues. CDR3 sequence (DNA): TGCGCCAGCAGTTCCTTCGGTAGGACTAGCACAGATACGCAGTATTTT. This translates into CASSSFGRTSTDTQYF.

In its sample, this clonotype was seen many times. V gene TRBV5-1 combines with J gene TRBJ1-5; 7 bases match TRBD1. The CDR3 is 13 residues long. The junction had 1 base not matched to a gene; V was cut back by 2 bases and J by 5 bases. Germline V gene sequence: CDR1 SGHRS, CDR2 YFSETQ. The chain's CDR3 is CASSLTGDQPQHF. CDR3 coding DNA: TGCGCCAGCAGCTTAACAGGGGATCAGCCCCAGCATTTT.

This clonotype was recorded a few times. The CDR3 DNA reads TGCGCCAGCAGTCCCCGCGGAACTAATGAAAAACTGTTTTTT. This translates into CASSPRGTNEKLFF. The genes are TRBV5-1 and TRBJ1-4; the D is unclear. The germline V gene encodes CDR1 SGHRS and CDR2 YFSETQ. CDR3 length: 14 residues. Deletions cut 5 bases from V and 1 base from J, with 9 bases between.

This clonotype occurred a few times. The CDR3 loop reads CASGTTGHTGELFF. The CDR3, as DNA: TGTGCCAGCGGGACGACAGGGCACACCGGGGAGCTGTTTTTT. V gene TRBV12-3 or TRBV12-4 combines with J gene TRBJ2-2, with TRBD1 matching over 7 bases. The length of the CDR3 is 14 residues. J lost 3 bases, V lost 8 bases, and 6 bases had no gene match.

This clonotype turned up a few times. The chain is built from TRBV5-1 and TRBJ2-1; no clear D. The CDR3 is made up of 11 amino acids. V was clipped by 4 bases and J by 6 bases, with 5 bases between them. CDR1 SGHRS and CDR2 YFSETQ come from the germline V gene. CDR3 nucleotide sequence: TGCGCCAGCAGCCAGCTCAATGAGCAGTTCTTC. This gives the protein CASSQLNEQFF.